This TCR beta chain was recorded in a study of T cells in Graves' hyperthyroidism and ophthalmopathy. Amplified TCR beta CDR3 regions came from RNA transcripts. The TCR CDR3 was amplified in a first-round RT-PCR using the HTBI primer set. One entry per CDR3 protein, called by TCRdb with MiXCR from the multiplex PCR reads. The table has a few hundred thousand distinct CDR3 sequences, less than 15% seen once. Trimming removed 8 bases at V and 1 base at J, with 12 bases between. This CDR3 is 13 amino acids long. CDR1 is SNHLY and CDR2 is FYNNEI in the germline V gene. Exclusion followed for patients with uncontrolled infection, other autoimmune disease, pregnancy or lactation.

This chain connects TRBV2 to TRBJ2-7; possibly TRBD1 or TRBD2 for D (5 bases each). The clonotype was recovered from a man younger than 45 with Graves' hyperthyroidism that later progressed to Graves' ophthalmopathy. Sequenced sample: blood. This CDR3 reads CASHRDASYEQYF. The CDR3 DNA reads as TGTGCCAGCCACCGGGACGCATCCTACGAGCAGTACTTC.